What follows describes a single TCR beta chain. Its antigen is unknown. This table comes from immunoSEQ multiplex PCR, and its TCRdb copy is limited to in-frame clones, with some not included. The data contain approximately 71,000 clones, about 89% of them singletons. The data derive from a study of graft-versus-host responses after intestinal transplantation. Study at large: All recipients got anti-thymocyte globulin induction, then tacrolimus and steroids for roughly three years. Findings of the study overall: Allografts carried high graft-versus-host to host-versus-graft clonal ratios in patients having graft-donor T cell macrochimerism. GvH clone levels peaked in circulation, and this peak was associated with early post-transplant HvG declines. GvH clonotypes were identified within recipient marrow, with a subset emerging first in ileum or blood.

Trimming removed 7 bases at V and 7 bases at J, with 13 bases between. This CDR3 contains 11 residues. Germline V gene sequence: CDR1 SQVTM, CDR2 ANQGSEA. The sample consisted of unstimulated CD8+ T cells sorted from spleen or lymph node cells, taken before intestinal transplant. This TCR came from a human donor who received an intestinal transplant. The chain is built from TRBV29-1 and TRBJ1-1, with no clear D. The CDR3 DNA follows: TGCAGCGCACCCCAGGCCGGTGAAGCTTTCTTT. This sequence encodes CSAPQAGEAFF. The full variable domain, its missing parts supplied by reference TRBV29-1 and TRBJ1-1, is SAVISQKPSRDICQRGTSLTIQCQVDSQVTMMFWYRQQPGQSLTLIATANQGSEATYESGFVIDKFPISRPNLTFSTLTVSNMSPEDSSIYLCSAPQAGEAFFGQGTRLTVV.